This T cell receptor beta chain was identified during a study of T cells in Graves' hyperthyroidism and ophthalmopathy (dated by TCRdb to between 2018 and 2021). About the full investigation: To identify TCR V-J signatures that set the groups apart, the researchers used a discovery cohort of 100 patients, made up of 43 with Graves' ophthalmopathy and some 58 with stable Graves' hyperthyroidism. Prospective prediction of ophthalmopathy was tested in an independent validation cohort of approximately 19 hyperthyroidism patients and 17 patients who later progressed to ophthalmopathy. The 95 to 100 discovery patients were randomly split 7:3 into training and test sets. In addition, the study compared T-cell repertoires in thyroid tissue and in blood from six Graves' hyperthyroidism patients. After blood sampling, hyperthyroidism patients were treated with methimazole at a starting dose of 30 mg daily, and ophthalmopathy patients were treated with high-dose intravenous methylprednisolone. The paper describes TCR Vbeta CDR3 sequencing of 135 peripheral blood samples, made up of under 50 ophthalmopathy patients, around 78 hyperthyroidism patients and 17 progressor patients.

To note about this clonotype: Its antigen specificity is not known. The input lacks base qualities; no much larger clone sits a single base away.

A patient counted as having stable Graves' hyperthyroidism if no progression to ophthalmopathy occurred over 18 months of follow-up. Hyperthyroidism patients were newly diagnosed, with disease duration under 2 months, and aged 18 to 65 years. Patients with uncontrolled infections, other autoimmune diseases, pregnancy or lactation were excluded. Diagnoses were established on the basis of clinical symptoms, serum thyroxine and TRAb, thyroid ultrasound, and orbital computed tomography. Total RNA was extracted using Trizol reagent, and RNA quality was assessed on an Agilent 2100 Bioanalyzer. What the study reported, not specific to this receptor: A model built on a 13 V-J signature distinguished ophthalmopathy from stable hyperthyroidism, reaching around 88% sensitivity and 81.08% specificity in cross-validation and 80%/75% in testing. No statistical method was used to set the sample size in advance, and investigators knew the group allocation. Most expanded thyroid clonotypes (frequency above 0.001) were also found in blood, which suggests that blood repertoires may mirror thyroid immune responses. In validation, the model predicted progression to ophthalmopathy with over 65% sensitivity and 72% to 75% specificity, a median of roughly seven months before onset.

The TCR beta CDR3 regions were amplified from the RNA transcripts. The TCR CDR3 was subjected to a first round of RT-PCR using the HTBI primer set and the Qiagen OneStep RT-PCR kit. Libraries were constructed in a second round of multiplex PCR, after which size selection and purification were performed. Sequencing of the libraries was done on an Illumina HiSeq2000 using paired-end 100 bp reads. For the original study's pipeline: SOAPnuke was used to process the raw data, removing reads that contained adapters or uncalled bases, had a mean Phred below 15, or lacked an exact match to the constant primer or identifier. High-quality paired reads were merged with COPE v1.2.5, and unique nucleotide sequences were defined as clonotypes. MiTCR v1.1 was used to align clonotypes to the IMGT TRBV, TRBD and TRBJ reference segments. Only V-J combinations with frequency above 0.0001, covering 98% to 99.2% of repertoires, were analysed. A TCS score was defined as the ratio of F50 (clonal expansion) to E x V (chaos), with BLOSUM62-based TCRdist applied between CDR3 peptides within each V-J. Welch's t-statistics and random forest reduced several hundred V-J features to 13, which were used in a naive Bayes classifier (R e1071). Thyroid-blood repertoire similarity was quantified with the Morisita-Horn index. The raw public data were reprocessed by TCRdb itself: fastp quality trimming at Q25, MiXCR clonotype calling, in-frame beta chains only. Every CDR3 protein is listed once, alongside the most common genes and DNA of its rows. The V and J calls shown here were made by TCRdb, not taken from the authors' results. For this sample the table gives almost 600,000 distinct CDR3 sequences, of which 46% were detected only once. The top ten hold 7.5% to 8.5% of the sample.

This TCR was recovered from a young woman with Graves' hyperthyroidism. What was sequenced was peripheral blood or thyroid tissue (not recorded which).

CDR3 reads: CASSLGRTDTQYF. The DNA sequence reads TGTGCCAGCAGCTTAGGACGCACAGATACGCAGTATTTT. The rearranged segments are TRBV7-9 and TRBJ2-3; too little of a D gene remains to name it. CDR1 and CDR2 (SEHNR, FQNEAQ) derive from the germline V gene (reference sequence). The CDR3 sequence holds 13 residues, the cysteine and phenylalanine included. The DNA shown is the 39-base CDR3, in frame from base 1. The germline ends are 3 bases apart after V is trimmed by 1 base and J by 1 base.